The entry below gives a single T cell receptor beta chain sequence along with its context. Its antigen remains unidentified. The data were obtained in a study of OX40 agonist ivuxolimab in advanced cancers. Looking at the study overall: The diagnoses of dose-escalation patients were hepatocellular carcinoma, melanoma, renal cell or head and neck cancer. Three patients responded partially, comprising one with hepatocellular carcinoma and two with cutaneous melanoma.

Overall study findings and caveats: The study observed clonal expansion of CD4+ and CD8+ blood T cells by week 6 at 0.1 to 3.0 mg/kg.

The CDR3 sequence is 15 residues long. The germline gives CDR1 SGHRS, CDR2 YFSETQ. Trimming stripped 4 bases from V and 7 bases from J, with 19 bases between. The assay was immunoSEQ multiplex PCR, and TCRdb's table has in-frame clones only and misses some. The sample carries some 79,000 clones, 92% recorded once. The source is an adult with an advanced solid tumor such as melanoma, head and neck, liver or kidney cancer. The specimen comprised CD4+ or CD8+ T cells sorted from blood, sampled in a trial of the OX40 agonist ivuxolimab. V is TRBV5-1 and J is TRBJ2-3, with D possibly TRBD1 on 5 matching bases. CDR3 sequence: CASSPTDQGIHTQYF. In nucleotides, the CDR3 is TGCGCCAGCAGCCCGACGGATCAGGGAATACATACGCAGTATTTT.